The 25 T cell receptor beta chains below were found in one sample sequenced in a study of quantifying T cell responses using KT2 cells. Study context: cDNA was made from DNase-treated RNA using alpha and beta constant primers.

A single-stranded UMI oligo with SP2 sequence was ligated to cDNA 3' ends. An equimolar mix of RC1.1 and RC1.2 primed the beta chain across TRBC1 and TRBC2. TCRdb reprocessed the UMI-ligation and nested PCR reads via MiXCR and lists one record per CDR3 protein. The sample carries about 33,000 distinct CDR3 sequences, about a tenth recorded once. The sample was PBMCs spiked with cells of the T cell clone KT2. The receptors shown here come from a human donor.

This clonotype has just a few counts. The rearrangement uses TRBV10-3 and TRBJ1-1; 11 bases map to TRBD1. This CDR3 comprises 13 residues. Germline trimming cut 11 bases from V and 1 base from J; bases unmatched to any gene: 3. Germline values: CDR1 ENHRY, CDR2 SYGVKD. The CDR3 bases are TGTGCCGCCGGACAGGGGGCGAACACTGAAGCTTTCTTT. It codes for CAAGQGANTEAFF.

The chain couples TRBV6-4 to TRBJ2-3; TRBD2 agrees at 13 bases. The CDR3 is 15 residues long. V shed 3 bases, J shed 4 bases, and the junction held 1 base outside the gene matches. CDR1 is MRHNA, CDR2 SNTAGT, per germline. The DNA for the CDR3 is TGTGCCAGCAGTGAACTAGCGGGAGGGCCAGATACGCAGTATTTT. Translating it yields CASSELAGGPDTQYF.

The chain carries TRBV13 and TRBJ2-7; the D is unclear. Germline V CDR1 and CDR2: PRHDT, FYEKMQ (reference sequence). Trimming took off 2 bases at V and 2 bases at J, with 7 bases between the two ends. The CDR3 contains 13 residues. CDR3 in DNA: TGTGCCAGCAGCTTATCCCTGACCTACGAGCAGTACTTC. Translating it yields CASSLSLTYEQYF.

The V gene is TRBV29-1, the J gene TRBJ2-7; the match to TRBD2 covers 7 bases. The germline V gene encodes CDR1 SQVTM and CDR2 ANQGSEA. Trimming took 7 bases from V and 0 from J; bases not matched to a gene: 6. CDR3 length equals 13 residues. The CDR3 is CSASGLHSYEQYF. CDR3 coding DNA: TGCAGCGCCTCGGGACTACACTCCTACGAGCAGTACTTC.

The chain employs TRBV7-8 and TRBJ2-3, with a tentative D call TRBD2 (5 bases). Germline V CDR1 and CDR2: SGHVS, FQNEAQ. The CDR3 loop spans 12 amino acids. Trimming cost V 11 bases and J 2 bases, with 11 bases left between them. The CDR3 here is CAGSGFTDTQYF. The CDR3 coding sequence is TGTGCCGGGAGCGGATTCACAGATACGCAGTATTTT.

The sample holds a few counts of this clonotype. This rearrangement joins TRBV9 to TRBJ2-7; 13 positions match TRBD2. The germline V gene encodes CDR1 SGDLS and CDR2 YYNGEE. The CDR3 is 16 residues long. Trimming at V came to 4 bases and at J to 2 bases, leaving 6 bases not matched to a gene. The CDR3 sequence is CASSRGTSGAPYEQYF. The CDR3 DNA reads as TGTGCCAGCAGCAGAGGGACTAGCGGGGCCCCCTACGAGCAGTACTTC.

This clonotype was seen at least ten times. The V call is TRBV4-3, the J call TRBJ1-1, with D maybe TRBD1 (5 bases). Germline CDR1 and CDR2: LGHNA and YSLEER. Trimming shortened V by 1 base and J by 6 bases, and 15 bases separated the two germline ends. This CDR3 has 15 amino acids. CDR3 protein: CASSQGISGRSEAFF. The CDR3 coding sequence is TGCGCCAGCAGCCAAGGTATCTCAGGGAGGTCTGAAGCTTTCTTT.

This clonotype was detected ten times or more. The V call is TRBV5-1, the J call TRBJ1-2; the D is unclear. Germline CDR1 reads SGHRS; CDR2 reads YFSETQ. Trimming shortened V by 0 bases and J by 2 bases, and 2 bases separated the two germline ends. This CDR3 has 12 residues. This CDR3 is CASSLGNYGYTF. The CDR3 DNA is TGCGCCAGCAGCTTGGGGAACTATGGCTACACCTTC.

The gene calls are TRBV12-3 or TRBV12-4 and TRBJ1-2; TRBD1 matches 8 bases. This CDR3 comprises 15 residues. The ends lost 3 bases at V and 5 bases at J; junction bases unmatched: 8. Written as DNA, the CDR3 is TGTGCCAGCAGTTTTACAGGGGGACCACGATATGGCTACACCTTC. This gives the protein CASSFTGGPRYGYTF.

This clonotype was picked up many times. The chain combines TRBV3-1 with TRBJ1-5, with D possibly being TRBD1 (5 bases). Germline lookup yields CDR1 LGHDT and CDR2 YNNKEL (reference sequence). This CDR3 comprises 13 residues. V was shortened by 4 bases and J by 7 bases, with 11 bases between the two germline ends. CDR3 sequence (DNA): TGTGCCAGCAGCCTAGGGGATGGACAGCCCCAGCATTTT. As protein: CASSLGDGQPQHF.

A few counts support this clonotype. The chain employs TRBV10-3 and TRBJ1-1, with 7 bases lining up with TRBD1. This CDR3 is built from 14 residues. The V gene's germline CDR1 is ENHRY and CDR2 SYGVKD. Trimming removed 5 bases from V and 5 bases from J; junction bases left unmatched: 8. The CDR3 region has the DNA TGTGCCATCAGTAGAGGGGGCGACGAGACTGAAGCTTTCTTT. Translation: CAISRGGDETEAFF.

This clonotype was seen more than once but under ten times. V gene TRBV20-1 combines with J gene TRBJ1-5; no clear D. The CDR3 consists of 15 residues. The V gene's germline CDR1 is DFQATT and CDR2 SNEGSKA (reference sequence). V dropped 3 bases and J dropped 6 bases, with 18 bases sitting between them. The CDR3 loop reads CSASPGRALSQPQHF. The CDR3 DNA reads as TGCAGTGCTAGTCCGGGCAGAGCCTTGAGTCAGCCCCAGCATTTT.

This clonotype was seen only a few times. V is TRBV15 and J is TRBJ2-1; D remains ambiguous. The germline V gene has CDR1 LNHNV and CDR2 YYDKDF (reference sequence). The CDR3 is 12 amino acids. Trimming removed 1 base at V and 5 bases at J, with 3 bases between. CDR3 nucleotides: TGTGCCACCAGCAGAGCCAACAATGAGCAGTTCTTC. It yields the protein CATSRANNEQFF.

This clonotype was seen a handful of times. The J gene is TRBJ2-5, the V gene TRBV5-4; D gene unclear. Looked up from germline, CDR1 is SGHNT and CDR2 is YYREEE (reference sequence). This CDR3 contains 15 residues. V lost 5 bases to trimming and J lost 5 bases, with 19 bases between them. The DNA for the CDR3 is TGTGCCAGCAGGGCGGTCGGGCAGCCCAGGGAGACCCAGTACTTC. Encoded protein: CASRAVGQPRETQYF.

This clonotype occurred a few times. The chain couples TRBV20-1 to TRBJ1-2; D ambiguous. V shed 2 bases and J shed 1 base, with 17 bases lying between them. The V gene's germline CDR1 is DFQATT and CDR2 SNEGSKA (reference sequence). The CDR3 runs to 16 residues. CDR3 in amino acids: CSARPPGGSYNYGYTF. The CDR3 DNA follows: TGCAGTGCTAGACCCCCCGGCGGATCCTATAACTATGGCTACACCTTC.

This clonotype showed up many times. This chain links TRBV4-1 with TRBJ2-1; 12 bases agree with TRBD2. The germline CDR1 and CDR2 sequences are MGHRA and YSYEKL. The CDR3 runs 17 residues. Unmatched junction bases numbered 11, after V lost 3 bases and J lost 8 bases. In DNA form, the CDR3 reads TGCGCCAGCAGCCAGGCCATTACTAGCGGGGGGAAGTATGAGCAGTTCTTC. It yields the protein CASSQAITSGGKYEQFF.

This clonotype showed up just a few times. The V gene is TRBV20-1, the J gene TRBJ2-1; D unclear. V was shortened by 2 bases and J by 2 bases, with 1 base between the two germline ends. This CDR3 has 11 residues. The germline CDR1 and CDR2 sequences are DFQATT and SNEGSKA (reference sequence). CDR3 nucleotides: TGCAGTGCTAGACCCTACAATGAGCAGTTCTTC. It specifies CSARPYNEQFF.

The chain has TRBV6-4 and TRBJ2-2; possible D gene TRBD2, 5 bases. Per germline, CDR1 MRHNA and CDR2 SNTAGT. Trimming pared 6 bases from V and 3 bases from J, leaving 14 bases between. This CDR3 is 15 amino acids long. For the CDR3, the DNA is TGTGCCAGCAGCGGACGGGGTGGGGACACCGGGGAGCTGTTTTTT. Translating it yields CASSGRGGDTGELFF.

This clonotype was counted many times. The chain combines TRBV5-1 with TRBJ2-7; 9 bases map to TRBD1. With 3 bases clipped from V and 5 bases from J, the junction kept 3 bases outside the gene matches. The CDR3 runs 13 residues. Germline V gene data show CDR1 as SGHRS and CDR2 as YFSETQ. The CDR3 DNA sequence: TGCGCCAGCAGCTGGGGACAGGGTGACGAGCAGTACTTC. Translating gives CASSWGQGDEQYF.

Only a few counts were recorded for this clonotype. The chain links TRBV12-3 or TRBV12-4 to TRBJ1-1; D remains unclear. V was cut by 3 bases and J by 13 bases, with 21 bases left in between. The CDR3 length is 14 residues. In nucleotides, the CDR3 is TGTGCCAGCAGTTTCAACGGGCCCGCGTTGGGATTTTTCTTT. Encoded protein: CASSFNGPALGFFF.

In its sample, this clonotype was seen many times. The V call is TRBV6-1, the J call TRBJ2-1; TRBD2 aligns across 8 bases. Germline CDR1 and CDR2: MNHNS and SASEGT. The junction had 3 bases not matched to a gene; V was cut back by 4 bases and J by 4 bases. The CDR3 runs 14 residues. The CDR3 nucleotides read TGTGCCAGCAGTGTTAGCGGGAATTACAATGAGCAGTTCTTC. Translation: CASSVSGNYNEQFF.

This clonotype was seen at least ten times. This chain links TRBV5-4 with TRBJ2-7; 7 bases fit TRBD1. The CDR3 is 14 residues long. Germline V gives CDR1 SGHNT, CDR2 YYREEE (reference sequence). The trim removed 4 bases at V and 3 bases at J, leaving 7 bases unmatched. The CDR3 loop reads CASSPRTGDYEQYF. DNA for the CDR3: TGTGCCAGCAGCCCCCGGACAGGAGACTACGAGCAGTACTTC.

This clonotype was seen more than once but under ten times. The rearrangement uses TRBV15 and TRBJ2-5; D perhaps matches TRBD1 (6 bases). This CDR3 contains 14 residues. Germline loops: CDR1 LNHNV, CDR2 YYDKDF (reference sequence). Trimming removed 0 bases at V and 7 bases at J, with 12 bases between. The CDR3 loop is CATSRDKGVGTQYF. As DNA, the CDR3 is TGTGCCACCAGCAGAGATAAGGGGGTAGGGACCCAGTACTTC.

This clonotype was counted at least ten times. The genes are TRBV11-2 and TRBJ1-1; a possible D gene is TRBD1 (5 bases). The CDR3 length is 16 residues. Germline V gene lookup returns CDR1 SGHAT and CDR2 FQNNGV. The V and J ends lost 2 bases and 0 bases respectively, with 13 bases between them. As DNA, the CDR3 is TGTGCCAGCAGCTTAAGATGGGGACGGGTGAACACTGAAGCTTTCTTT. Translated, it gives CASSLRWGRVNTEAFF.

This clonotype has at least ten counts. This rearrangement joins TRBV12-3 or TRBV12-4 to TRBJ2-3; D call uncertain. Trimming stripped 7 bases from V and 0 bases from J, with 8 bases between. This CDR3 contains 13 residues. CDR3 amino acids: CASKFSSTDTQYF. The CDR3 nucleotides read TGTGCCAGCAAGTTCTCTAGCACAGATACGCAGTATTTT.